Sequencing of this T cell receptor beta chain was carried out in a study of response to subunit inactivated influenza vaccine. In the case of this clonotype: The antigen is unknown.

Whole-study findings and limits: T cells newly recruited by each seasonal influenza vaccination are few, the authors suggested.

From the RT-PCR reads, TCRdb called clonotypes with MiXCR, one entry per CDR3 protein. This table holds 630,000 or so distinct CDR3 sequences, less than 20% found once. This sample comprised PBMCs from blood, obtained about 12 days after vaccination. This TCR came from a man aged 45-65 years who received an inactivated influenza vaccine.

CDR3 DNA sequence: TGTGCCAGCAGCCGTAGCGGCCGCACAGATACGCAGTATTTT. This codes for CASSRSGRTDTQYF. The chain combines TRBV3-1 with TRBJ2-3; TRBD2 is a possible D gene (6 bases). Per germline, CDR1 LGHDT and CDR2 YNNKEL (reference sequence). The CDR3 runs 14 residues. Trimming cost V 4 bases and J 1 base, with 9 bases left between them.